What follows are 6 T cell receptor beta chains derived from one specimen sequenced in a study of T cells expressing NK-cell markers. Each CDR3 protein gets one entry in TCRdb, which reprocessed the 5' RACE reads and gives no DNA. In all, the sample yields approximately 380,000 distinct CDR3 sequences. Material: blood T cells: a sorted CD56 or NKG2C T cell subset, CD4+ or CD8+ T cells, or bulk PBMC T cells (not recorded which). The source is a man aged 18 to 69 in good health.

The chain is built from TRBV11-2 and TRBJ2-2; no DNA is available, so the TRBD1 call from TCRdb remains unchecked. Germline CDR1 and CDR2: SGHAT and FQNNGV. This CDR3 is 15 amino acids long. CDR3: CASSLVGAGTGELFF.

This chain uses TRBV5-6 with TRBJ1-6; TCRdb lists TRBD1, though no DNA is available to test this call. The germline V gene has CDR1 SGHDT and CDR2 YYEEEE. CDR3 length equals 15 residues. The CDR3 protein is CASSFWDRRNSPLHF. Filled out from reference TRBV5-6 and TRBJ1-6, the complete variable domain reads DAGVTQSPTHLIKTRGQQVTLRCSPKSGHDTVSWYQQALGQGPQFIFQYYEEEERQRGNFPDRFSGHQFPNYSSELNVNALLLGDSALYLCASSFWDRRNSPLHFGNGTRLTVT.

The V and J genes are TRBV28 and TRBJ1-3; lacking DNA, the TRBD1 call made by TCRdb goes unchecked. The V gene's germline CDR1 is MDHEN and CDR2 SYDVKM. The CDR3 loop spans 12 amino acids. The CDR3 sequence is CASKRGRNTIYF.

The chain uses TRBV7-2 and TRBJ2-1; the D gene TCRdb calls, TRBD2, cannot be checked with no DNA. Per the germline V gene, CDR1 is SGHTA and CDR2 is FQGNSA. The CDR3 is 16 residues long. The CDR3 reads CASSLRLAGGNNEQFF.

The genes are TRBV7-8 and TRBJ2-7; TCRdb designates TRBD1, a call that cannot be tested without DNA. Germline V gene data show CDR1 as SGHVS and CDR2 as FQNEAQ. The CDR3 covers 15 residues. The CDR3 region is CASSVGTGRSYEQYF. Using reference TRBV7-8 and TRBJ2-7 for the parts outside the CDR3, the full variable domain is GAGVSQSPRYKVAKRGQDVALRCDPISGHVSLFWYQQALGQGPEFLTYFQNEAQLDKSGLPSDRFFAERPEGSVSTLKIQRTQQEDSAVYLCASSVGTGRSYEQYFGPGTRLTVT.

The CDR3 spells CASSPVGPRGYEQYF. V is TRBV28 and J is TRBJ2-7; TCRdb proposes TRBD1, but this gene call is untestable without DNA. The germline V gene has CDR1 MDHEN and CDR2 SYDVKM. The CDR3 runs 15 residues.